This T cell receptor (beta chain) originates from a study of identical twins. Trimming cost V 6 bases and J 4 bases; bases outside gene matches: 10. The CDR3 has 16 residues. The V gene's germline CDR1 is SQVTM and CDR2 ANQGSEA. Using its own MiXCR run on the 5' RACE reads, TCRdb lists one record per CDR3 protein. Among fewer than 250,000 distinct CDR3 sequences listed, 6% to 8.5% were seen once. Separately, the same data were catalogued under a study of yellow fever vaccine responses in identical twins.

The sequencing input was CD8+ T cells sorted from blood. This chain joins TRBV29-1 and TRBJ2-7, with 15 bases matching TRBD2. This TCR derives from a woman aged 18-30 years in good health. In DNA, the CDR3 is TGCAGCGTCGGCGGGGGGGGACTAGCGGGAGGTTACGAGCAGTACTTC. This codes for CSVGGGGLAGGYEQYF.